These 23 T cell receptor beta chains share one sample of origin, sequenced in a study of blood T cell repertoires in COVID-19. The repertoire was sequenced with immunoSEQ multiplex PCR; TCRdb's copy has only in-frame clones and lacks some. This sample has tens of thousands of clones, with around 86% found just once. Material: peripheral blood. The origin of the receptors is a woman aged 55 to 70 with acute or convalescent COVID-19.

As DNA, the CDR3 is TGTGCCACCAGTTTAACCTCAGTGTCCGTGGATACGCAGTATTTT. Protein sequence: CATSLTSVSVDTQYF. The chain joins TRBV19 to TRBJ2-3; D call uncertain. This CDR3 is 15 amino acids long. The germline CDR1 and CDR2 sequences are LNHDA and SQIVND (reference sequence). Trimming took off 10 bases at V and 6 bases at J, with 23 bases between the two ends.

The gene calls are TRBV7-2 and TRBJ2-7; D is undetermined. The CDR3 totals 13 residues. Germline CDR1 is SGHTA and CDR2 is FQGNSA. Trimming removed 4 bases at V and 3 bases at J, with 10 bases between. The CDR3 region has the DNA TGTGCCAGCAGCTCCCTTCCTAACTACGAGCAGTACTTC. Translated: CASSSLPNYEQYF.

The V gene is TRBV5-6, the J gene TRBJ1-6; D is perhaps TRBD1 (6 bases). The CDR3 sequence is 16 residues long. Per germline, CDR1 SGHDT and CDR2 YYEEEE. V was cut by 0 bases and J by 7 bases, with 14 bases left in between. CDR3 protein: CASSLGGGRSNSPLHF. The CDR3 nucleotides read TGTGCCAGCAGCTTGGGTGGGGGCCGCTCCAATTCACCCCTCCACTTT.

DNA for the CDR3: TGTGCCAGTAGTATACGTCCGGGGTTCGACGAGCAGTACTTC. This translates into CASSIRPGFDEQYF. The rearrangement links TRBV19 to TRBJ2-7, with a possible D match to TRBD2 (5 bases). The CDR3 has 14 residues. The germline V and J ends were trimmed by 2 bases and 5 bases, with 13 bases remaining between them. From germline, CDR1 is LNHDA and CDR2 SQIVND (reference sequence).

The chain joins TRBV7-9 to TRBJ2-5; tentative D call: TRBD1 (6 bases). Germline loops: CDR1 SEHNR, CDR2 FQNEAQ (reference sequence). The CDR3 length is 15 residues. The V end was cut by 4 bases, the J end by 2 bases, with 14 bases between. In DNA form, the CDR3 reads TGTGCCAGCAGCTCACCTTCACAGGGTCAAGAGACCCAGTACTTC. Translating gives CASSSPSQGQETQYF.

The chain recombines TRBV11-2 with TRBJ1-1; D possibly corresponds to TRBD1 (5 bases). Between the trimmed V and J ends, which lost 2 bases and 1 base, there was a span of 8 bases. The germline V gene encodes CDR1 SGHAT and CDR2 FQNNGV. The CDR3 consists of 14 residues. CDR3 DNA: TGTGCCAGCAGCTTACAAGGGGAGAACACTGAAGCTTTCTTT. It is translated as CASSLQGENTEAFF.

The CDR3 coding sequence is TGCGCCAGCAGCGTCGCCCCTACAGGAAACGGGGAGCTGTTTTTT. It specifies CASSVAPTGNGELFF. The chain combines TRBV5-1 with TRBJ2-2, with D possibly matching TRBD1 (5 bases). This CDR3 comprises 15 residues. Germline-derived CDR1 and CDR2 are SGHRS and YFSETQ. The V end was cut by 4 bases, the J end by 7 bases, with 17 bases between. The full variable domain, rest sourced from reference TRBV5-1 and TRBJ2-2, is KAGVTQTPRYLIKTRGQQVTLSCSPISGHRSVSWYQQTPGQGLQFLFEYFSETQRNKGNFPGRFSGRQFSNSRSEMNVSTLELGDSALYLCASSVAPTGNGELFFGEGSRLTVL.

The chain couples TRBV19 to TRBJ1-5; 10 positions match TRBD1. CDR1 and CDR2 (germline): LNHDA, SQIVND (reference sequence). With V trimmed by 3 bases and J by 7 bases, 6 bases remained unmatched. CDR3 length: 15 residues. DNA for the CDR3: TGTGCCAGTAGTATGCGACAGGGGGCGATCCAGCCCCAGCATTTT. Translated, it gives CASSMRQGAIQPQHF.

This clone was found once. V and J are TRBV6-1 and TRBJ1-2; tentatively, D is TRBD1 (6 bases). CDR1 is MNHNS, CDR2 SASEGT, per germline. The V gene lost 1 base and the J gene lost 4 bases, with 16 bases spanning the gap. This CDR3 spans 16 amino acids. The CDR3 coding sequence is TGTGCCAGCAGTGAAGTGGGGGCCAGTTCGAGCTATGGCTACACCTTC. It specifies CASSEVGASSSYGYTF.

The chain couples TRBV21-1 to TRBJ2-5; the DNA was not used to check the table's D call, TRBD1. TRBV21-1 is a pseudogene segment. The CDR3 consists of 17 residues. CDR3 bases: TGTGCCAGCAGCAAAGCGCCCGGGACAGGGGGCCGCGAGACCCAGTACTTC. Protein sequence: CASSKAPGTGGRETQYF.

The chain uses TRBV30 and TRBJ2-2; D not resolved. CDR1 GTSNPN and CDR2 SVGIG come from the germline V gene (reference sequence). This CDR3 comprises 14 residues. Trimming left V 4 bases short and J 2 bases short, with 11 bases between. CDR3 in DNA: TGTGCCTGGACCGTAAACTATAACACCGGGGAGCTGTTTTTT. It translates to CAWTVNYNTGELFF.

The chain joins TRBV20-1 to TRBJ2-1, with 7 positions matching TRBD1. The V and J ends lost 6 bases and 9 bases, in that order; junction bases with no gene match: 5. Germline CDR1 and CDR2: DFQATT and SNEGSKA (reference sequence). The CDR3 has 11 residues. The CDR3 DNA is TGCAGTGCCATACAGGGGATTGAGCAGTTCTTC. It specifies CSAIQGIEQFF.

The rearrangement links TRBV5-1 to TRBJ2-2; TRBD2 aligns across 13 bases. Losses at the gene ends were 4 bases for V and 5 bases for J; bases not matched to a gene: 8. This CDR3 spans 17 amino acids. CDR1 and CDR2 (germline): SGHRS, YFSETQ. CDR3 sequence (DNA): TGCGCCAGCAGCCAGAGGGGGACTAGCGGGAAGACCGGGGAGCTGTTTTTT. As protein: CASSQRGTSGKTGELFF.

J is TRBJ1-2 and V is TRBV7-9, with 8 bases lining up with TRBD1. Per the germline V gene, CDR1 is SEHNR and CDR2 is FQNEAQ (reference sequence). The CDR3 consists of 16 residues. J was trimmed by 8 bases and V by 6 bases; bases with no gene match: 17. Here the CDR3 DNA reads TGTGCCAGCAGTCCTCCGGACAGGGCCGCCCCATTGGGCTACACCTTC. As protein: CASSPPDRAAPLGYTF. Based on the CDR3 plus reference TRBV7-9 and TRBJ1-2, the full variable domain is DTGVSQNPRHKITKRGQNVTFRCDPISEHNRLYWYRQTLGQGPEFLTYFQNEAQLEKSRLLSDRFSAERPKGSFSTLEIQRTEQGDSAMYLCASSPPDRAAPLGYTFGSGTRLTVV.

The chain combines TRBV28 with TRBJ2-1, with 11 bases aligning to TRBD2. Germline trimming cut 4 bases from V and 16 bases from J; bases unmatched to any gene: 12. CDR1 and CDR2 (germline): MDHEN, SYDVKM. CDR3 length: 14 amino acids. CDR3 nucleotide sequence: TGTGCCAGCAGTTCCCTCTCTAGCGGGAGGATGGGTTTCTTC. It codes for CASSSLSSGRMGFF. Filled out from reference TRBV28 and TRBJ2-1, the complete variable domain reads DVKVTQSSRYLVKRTGEKVFLECVQDMDHENMFWYRQDPGLGLRLIYFSYDVKMKEKGDIPEGYSVSREKKERFSLILESASTNQTSMYLCASSSLSSGRMGFFGPGTRLTVL.

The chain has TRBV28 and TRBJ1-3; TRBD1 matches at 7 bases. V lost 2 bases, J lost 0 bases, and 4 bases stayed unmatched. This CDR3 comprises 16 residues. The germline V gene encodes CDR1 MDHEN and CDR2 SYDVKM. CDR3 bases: TGTGCCAGCAGTTTAGGGACAGCAGCCTCTGGAAACACCATATATTTT. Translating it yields CASSLGTAASGNTIYF.

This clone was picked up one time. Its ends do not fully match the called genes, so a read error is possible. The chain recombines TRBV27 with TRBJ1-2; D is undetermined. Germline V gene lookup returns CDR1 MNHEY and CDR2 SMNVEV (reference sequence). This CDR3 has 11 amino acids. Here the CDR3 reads CQKDKNYGYTF. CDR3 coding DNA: TGCCAAAAAGACAAGAACTATGGCTACACCTTC.

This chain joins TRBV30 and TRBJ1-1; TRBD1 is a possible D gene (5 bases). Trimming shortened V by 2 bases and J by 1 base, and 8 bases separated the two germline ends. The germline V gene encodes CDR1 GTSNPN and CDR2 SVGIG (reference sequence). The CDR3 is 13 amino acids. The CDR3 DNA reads TGTGCCTGGAGTCAGGGTCAGAACACTGAAGCTTTCTTT. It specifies CAWSQGQNTEAFF. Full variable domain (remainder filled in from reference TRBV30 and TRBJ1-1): SQTIHQWPATLVQPVGSPLSLECTVEGTSNPNLYWYRQAAGRGLQLLFYSVGIGQISSEVPQNLSASRPQDRQFILSSKKLLLSDSGFYLCAWSQGQNTEAFFGQGTRLTVV.

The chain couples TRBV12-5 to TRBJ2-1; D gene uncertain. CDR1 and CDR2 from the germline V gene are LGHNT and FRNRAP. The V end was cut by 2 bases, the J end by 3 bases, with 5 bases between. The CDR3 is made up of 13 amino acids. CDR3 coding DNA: TGTGCTAGTGGTTTGTCCATCTACAATGAGCAGTTCTTC. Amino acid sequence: CASGLSIYNEQFF.

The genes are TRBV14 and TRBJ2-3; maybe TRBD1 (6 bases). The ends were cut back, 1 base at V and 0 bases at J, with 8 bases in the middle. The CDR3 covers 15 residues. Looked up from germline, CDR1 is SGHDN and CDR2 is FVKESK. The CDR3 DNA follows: TGTGCCAGCAGCCAAGGGGGGCCGAGCACAGATACGCAGTATTTT. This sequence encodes CASSQGGPSTDTQYF. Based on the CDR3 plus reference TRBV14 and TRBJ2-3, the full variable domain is EAGVTQFPSHSVIEKGQTVTLRCDPISGHDNLYWYRRVMGKEIKFLLHFVKESKQDESGMPNNRFLAERTGGTYSTLKVQPAELEDSGVYFCASSQGGPSTDTQYFGPGTRLTVL.

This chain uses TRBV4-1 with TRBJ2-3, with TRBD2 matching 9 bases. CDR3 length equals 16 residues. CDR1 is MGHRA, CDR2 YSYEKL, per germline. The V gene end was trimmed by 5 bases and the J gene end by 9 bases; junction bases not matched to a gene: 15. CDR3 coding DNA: TGCGCCAGCAGCGGTCCCCCGGCGGGGGGGCCACAGACGCAGTATTTT. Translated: CASSGPPAGGPQTQYF.

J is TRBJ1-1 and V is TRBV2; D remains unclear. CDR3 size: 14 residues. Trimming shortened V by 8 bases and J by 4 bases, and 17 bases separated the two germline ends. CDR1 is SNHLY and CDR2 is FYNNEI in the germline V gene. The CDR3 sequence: CASLFEEMGTEAFF. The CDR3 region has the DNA TGTGCCAGCCTTTTTGAGGAGATGGGCACTGAAGCTTTCTTT.

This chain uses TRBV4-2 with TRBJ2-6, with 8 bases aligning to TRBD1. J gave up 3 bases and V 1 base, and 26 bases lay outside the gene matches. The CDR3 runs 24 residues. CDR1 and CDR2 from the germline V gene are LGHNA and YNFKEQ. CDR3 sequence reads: CASSQVTGLKGQGALGNGANVLTF. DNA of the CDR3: TGTGCCAGCAGCCAAGTAACGGGCCTCAAGGGGCAGGGGGCGCTTGGTAATGGGGCCAACGTCCTGACTTTC.